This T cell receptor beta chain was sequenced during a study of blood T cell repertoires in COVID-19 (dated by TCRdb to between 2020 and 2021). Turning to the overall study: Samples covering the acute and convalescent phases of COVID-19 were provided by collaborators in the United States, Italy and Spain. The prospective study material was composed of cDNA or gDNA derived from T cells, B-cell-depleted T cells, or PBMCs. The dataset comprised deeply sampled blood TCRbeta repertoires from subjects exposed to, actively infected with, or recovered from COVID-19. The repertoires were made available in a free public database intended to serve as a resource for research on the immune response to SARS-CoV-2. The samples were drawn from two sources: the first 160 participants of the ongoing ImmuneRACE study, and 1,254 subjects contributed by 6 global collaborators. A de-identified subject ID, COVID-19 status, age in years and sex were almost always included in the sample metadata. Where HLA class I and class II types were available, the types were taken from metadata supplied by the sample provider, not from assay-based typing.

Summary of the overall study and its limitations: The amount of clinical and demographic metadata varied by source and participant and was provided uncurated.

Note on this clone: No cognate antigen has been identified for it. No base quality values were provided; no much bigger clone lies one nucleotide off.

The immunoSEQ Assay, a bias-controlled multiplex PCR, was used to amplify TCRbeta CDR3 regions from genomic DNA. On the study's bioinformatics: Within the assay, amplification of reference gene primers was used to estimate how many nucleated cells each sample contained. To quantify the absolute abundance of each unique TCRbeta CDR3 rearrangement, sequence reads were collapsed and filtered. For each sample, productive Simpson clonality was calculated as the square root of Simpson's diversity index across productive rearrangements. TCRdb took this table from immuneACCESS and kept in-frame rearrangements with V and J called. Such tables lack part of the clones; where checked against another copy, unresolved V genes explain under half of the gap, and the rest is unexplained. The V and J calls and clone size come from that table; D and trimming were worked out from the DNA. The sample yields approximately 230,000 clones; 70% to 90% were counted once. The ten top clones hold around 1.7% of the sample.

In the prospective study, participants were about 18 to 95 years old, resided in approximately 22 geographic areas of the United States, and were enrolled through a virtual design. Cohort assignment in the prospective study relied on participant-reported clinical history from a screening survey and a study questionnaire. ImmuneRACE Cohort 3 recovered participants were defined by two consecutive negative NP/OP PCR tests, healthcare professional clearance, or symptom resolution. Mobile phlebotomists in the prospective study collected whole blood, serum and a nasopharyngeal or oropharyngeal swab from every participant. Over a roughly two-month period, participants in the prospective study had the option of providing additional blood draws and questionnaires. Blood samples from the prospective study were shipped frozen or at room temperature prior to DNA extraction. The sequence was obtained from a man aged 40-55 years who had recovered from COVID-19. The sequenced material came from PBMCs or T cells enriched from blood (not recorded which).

This receptor has the CDR3 CASSPLTGVTGELFF. The nucleotide sequence reads TGTGCCAGCAGCCCTTTGACAGGGGTCACCGGGGAGCTGTTTTTT. This chain joins TRBV7-9 to TRBJ2-2, and 8 junctional nucleotides match TRBD1. Based on the germline V gene (reference sequence), the CDR1 and CDR2 sequences are SEHNR and FQNEAQ. Unmatched junction bases come to 6, with V trimmed by 5 bases and J by 4 bases. Including the terminal cysteine and phenylalanine, the CDR3 comprises 15 residues. CDR3 DNA is the only sequence kept; it has 45 bases, read in frame from the first base.